The sequence of this T cell receptor beta chain was determined in a study of radiation and T cells in renal cell carcinoma (TCRdb year 2020). Looking at the study overall: The samples were obtained from a clinical trial, where primary renal cell carcinomas were treated with 15 Gy stereotactic body radiation therapy and then removed by nephrectomy 4 weeks afterward. In total, 50 to 55 samples underwent TCR beta sequencing: around 26 tumors plus 27 peripheral blood samples. In the approximately 53 samples combined, 4,016,671 unique CDR3 nucleotide sequences were found, encoding approximately 2,900,000 unique CDR3 amino acid sequences. The investigation overall reported the following: Dynamics of the blood repertoire were not tracked past 4 weeks after treatment. Top tumor clonotypes rose in blood from baseline to 2 weeks post-radiation, then contracted by 4 weeks, suggesting transient expansion of tumor-resident clones. Because pretreatment tumor biopsies were not available, the baseline intratumoral presence of clonotypes could not be determined. With a single-armed trial design, the study had no way to address how radiation dose or scheduling affects the TCR repertoire.

The time point label here, explained by the study, means: baseline pretreatment blood. Sample treatment or condition, as interpreted from the label and publication: 15 Gy SBRT to primary tumor, nephrectomy 4 weeks later. Serial peripheral blood from radiation-treated patients was sampled at baseline, 2 weeks and 4 weeks after SBRT to track tumor-enriched clonotypes. Every patient had renal cell carcinoma of clear cell pathology. Genomic DNA for TCR sequencing was prepared using the QIAamp DNA Blood Mini Kit (Qiagen). The analyses included only samples that passed all quality control checks. CDR1 and CDR2 are read off the germline V gene as ENHRY and SYGVKD. Including the terminal cysteine and phenylalanine, the CDR3 comprises 12 residues. The entry retains the CDR3 DNA only, 36 bases that are in frame from base 1. V loses 4 bases, J loses 0 bases, and the germline ends lie 3 bases apart. Notes on this clone: It lacks a known antigen. No base qualities exist here, and no much larger clone lies one base off it.

TCR beta libraries were generated from genomic DNA with the immunoSEQ kit, following the manufacturer's recommendations. Library preparation used a first multiplex PCR with proprietary primers, then a second PCR adding unique barcodes, with bead cleanups after each round. Each sample batch included a kit-provided positive control reaction and a negative control reaction. The final libraries were assessed on an Agilent 4200 TapeStation D1000 ScreenTape, pooled by volume, and quantified by qPCR. Sequencing was performed on an Illumina NextSeq500 with a MidOutput 150-cycle cartridge, and 156 Read1 and 15 Index1 cycles were run with kit custom primers. The pooled library was loaded at approximately 1 pM, with a roughly 18% PhiX control spiked in. The authors' pipeline ran thus. Vendor-processed data were analyzed in R, with a clonotype defined as all T cells sharing the same CDR3 nucleotide sequence. In the clone abundance analyses, frequencies were normalized to the 10,000 most abundant clones in each sample. Public T cell clones, which averaged fewer than five per sample, were excluded before analysis. An abundance difference of at least 32-fold between compartments was the criterion for calling clonotypes tumor-enriched or baseline blood-enriched. A beta-binomial differential abundance model was used to identify clonotypes that were expanded or contracted between blood time points. Tumor-blood repertoire similarity was measured with the Baroni-Urbani and Buser coefficient, and group comparisons used two-tailed Wilcoxon tests in R. TCRdb took this table from immuneACCESS and kept in-frame rearrangements with V and J called. Such tables lack part of the clones; where checked against another copy, unresolved V genes explain under half of the gap, and the rest is unexplained. From that table come the V and J calls and clone size; the DNA was used to work out D and trimming. In all, the sample holds about 140,000 clones, and around 78% of those were seen once. The ten biggest clones cover approximately 20% of the sample.

This clonotype was sampled from a woman in her 50s with renal cell carcinoma. The chain joins TRBV10-3 to TRBJ1-1; the D gene identity is not certain. Sequencing used blood, obtained from a patient whose treatment included radiotherapy and nephrectomy. The CDR3 has the sequence CAISGMNTEAFF. The bases are TGTGCCATCAGTGGGATGAACACTGAAGCTTTCTTT.